This T cell receptor beta chain was recovered during a study of T cells in Graves' hyperthyroidism and ophthalmopathy. TCR beta CDR3 regions were amplified from RNA transcripts. With the HTBI primer set, the TCR CDR3 went through a first round of RT-PCR. TCRdb analysed the multiplex PCR reads with MiXCR anew, one entry per CDR3 protein. The sample yields about 560,000 distinct CDR3 sequences, roughly 46% seen once. The germline V gene encodes CDR1 KGHDR and CDR2 SFDVKD. Trimming pared 1 base from V and 3 bases from J, leaving 11 bases between. CDR3 length equals 16 residues. This clonotype turned up a few times.

J is TRBJ2-2 and V is TRBV24-1; no firm D call. The sequenced sample was peripheral blood or thyroid tissue (not recorded which). The receptor was isolated from a woman aged 18-29 years with Graves' hyperthyroidism. In DNA form, the CDR3 reads TGTGCCACCAGTGATTTCCGTACGGGCGACACCGGGGAGCTGTTTTTT. It codes for CATSDFRTGDTGELFF.